This TCR beta chain comes out of a study of Tregs in tolerant kidney transplant recipients. Relative to its sample, this clone is medium-sized. What it recognizes is unknown. V lost 8 bases and J lost 9, with 16 bases in between. The CDR3 has 12 residues. Germline V CDR1 and CDR2: LNHDA, SQIVND (reference sequence). Study-level results: No direct test of biological reproducibility was done here.

Recipient PBMCs carried a CFSE label and met irradiated graft donor PBMCs for about six days before FACS sorting. Measured with immunoSEQ multiplex PCR; TCRdb has only the in-frame clones, and not every one. Of some 15,000 clones listed, over 40% were seen once; the top ten hold about 3.3%. The source is a human patient who received a combined kidney and bone marrow transplant. The chain links TRBV19 to TRBJ1-1, with unresolved D. The specimen comprised CD4+ T cells from blood cultured with allogeneic cells, sampled before the transplant. CDR3 nucleotides: TGTGCCAGTGGGGAGGGTGATGAAAAAGCTTTCTTT. Translated: CASGEGDEKAFF.